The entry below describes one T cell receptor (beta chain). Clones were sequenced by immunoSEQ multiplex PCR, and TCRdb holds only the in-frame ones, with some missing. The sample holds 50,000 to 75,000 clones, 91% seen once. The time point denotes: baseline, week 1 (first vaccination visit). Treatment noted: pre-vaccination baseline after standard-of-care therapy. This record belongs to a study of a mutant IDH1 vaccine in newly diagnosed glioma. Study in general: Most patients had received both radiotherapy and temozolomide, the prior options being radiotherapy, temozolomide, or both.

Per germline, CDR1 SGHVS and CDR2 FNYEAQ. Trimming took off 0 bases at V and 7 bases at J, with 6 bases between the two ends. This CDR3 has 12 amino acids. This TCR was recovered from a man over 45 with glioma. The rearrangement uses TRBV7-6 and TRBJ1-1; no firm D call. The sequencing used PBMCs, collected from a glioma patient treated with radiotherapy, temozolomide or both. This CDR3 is CASSLAGSEAFF. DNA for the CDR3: TGTGCCAGCAGCTTAGCTGGCAGTGAAGCTTTCTTT.